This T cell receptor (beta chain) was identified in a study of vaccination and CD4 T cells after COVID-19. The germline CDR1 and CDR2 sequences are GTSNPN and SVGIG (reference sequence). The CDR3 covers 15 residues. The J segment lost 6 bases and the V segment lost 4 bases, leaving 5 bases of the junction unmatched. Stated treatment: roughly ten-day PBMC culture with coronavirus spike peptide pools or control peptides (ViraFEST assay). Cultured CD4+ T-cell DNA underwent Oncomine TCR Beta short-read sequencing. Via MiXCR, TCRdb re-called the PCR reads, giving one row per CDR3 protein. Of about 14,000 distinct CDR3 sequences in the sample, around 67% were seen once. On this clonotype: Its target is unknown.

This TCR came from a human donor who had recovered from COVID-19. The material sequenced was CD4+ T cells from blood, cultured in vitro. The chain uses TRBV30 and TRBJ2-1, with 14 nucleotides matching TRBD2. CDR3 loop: CAWNPGLAGVNEQFF. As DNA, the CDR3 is TGTGCCTGGAATCCGGGACTAGCGGGAGTCAATGAGCAGTTCTTC.